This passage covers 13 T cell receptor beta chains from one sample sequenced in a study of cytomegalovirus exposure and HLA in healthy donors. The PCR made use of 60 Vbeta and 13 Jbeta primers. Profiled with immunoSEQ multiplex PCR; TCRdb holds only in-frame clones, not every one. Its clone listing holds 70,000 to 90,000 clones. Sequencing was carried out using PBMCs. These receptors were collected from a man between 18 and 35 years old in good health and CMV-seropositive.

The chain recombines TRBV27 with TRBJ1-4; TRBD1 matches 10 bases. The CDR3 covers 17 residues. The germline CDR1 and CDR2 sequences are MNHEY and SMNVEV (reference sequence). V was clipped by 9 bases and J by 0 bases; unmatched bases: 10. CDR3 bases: TGTGCCAGTCGTTTGGGGACAGGGGAGTCAACTAATGAAAAACTGTTTTTT. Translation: CASRLGTGESTNEKLFF.

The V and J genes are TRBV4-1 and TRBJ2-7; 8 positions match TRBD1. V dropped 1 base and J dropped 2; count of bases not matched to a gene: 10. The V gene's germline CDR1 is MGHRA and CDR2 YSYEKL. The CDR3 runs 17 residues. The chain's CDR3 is CASSQGWTGFKAYEQYF. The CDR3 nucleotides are TGCGCCAGCAGCCAAGGATGGACAGGGTTTAAGGCCTACGAGCAGTACTTC.

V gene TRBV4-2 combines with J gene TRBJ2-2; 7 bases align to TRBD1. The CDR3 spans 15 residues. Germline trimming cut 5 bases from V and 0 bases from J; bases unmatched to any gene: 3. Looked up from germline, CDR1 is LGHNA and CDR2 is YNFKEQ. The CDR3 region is CASSFDRANTGELFF. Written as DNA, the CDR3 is TGTGCCAGCAGCTTCGACAGGGCGAACACCGGGGAGCTGTTTTTT.

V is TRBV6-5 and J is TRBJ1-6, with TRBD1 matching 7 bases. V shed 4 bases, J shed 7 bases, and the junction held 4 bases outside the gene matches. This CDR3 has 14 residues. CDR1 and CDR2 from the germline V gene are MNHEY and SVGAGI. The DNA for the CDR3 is TGTGCCAGCAGTTCCCCACAGGGGAATTCACCCCTCCACTTT. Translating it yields CASSSPQGNSPLHF.

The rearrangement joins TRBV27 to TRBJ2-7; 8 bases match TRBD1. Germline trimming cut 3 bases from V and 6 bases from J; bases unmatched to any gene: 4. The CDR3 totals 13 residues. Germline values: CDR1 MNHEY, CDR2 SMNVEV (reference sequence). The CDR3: CASSLDRDSEQYF. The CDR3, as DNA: TGTGCCAGCAGTTTGGACAGGGACAGCGAGCAGTACTTC.

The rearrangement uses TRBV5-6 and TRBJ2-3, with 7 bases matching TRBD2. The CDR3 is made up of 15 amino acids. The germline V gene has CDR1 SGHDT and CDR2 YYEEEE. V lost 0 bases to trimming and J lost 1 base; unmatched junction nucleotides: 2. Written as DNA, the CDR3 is TGTGCCAGCAGCTTGGTTGCGGGGGGCACAGATACGCAGTATTTT. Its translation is CASSLVAGGTDTQYF.

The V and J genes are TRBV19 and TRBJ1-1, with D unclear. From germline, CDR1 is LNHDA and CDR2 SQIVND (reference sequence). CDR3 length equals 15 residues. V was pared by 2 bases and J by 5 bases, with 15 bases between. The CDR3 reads CASSISAGGYTEAFF. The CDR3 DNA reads TGTGCCAGTAGTATATCGGCAGGAGGGTATACTGAAGCTTTCTTT.

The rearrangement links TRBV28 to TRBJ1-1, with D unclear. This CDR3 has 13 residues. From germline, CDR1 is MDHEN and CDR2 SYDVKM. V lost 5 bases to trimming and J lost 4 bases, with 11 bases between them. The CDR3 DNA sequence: TGTGCCAGCAGTCTAACCCGGGGCACTGAAGCTTTCTTT. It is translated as CASSLTRGTEAFF.

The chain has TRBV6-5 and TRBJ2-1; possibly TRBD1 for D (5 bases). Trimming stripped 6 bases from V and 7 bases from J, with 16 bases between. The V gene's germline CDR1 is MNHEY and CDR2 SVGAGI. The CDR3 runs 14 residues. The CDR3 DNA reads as TGTGCCAGCAGCCCCCCCCAGGGTAGGAATGAGCAGTTCTTC. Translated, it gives CASSPPQGRNEQFF.

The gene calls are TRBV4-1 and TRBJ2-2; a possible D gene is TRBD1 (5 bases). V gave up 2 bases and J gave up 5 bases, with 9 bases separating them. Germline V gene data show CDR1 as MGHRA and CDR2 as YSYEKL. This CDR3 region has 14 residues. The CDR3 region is CASSQPGRTGELFF. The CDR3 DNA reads TGCGCCAGCAGCCAACCAGGGCGGACCGGGGAGCTGTTTTTT.

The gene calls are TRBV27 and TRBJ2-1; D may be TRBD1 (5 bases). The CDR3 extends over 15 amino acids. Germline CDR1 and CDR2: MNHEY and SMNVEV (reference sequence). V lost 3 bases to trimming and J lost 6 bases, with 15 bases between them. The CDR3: CASSFSGIWANEQFF. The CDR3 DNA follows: TGTGCCAGCAGTTTTTCAGGGATTTGGGCCAATGAGCAGTTCTTC.

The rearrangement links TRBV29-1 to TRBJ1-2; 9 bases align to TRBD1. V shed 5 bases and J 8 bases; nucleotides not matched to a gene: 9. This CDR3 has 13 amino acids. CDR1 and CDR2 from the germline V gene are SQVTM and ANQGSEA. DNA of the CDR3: TGCAGCGTTTTCCCACAGGGGGCTGCCGGCTACACCTTC. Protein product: CSVFPQGAAGYTF.

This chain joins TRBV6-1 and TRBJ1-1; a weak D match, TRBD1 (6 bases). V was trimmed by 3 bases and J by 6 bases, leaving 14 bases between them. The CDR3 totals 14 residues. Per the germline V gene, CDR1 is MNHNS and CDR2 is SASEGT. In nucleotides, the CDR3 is TGTGCCAGCAGTGACAGGGGATCTCTCGCTGAAGCTTTCTTT. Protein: CASSDRGSLAEAFF.